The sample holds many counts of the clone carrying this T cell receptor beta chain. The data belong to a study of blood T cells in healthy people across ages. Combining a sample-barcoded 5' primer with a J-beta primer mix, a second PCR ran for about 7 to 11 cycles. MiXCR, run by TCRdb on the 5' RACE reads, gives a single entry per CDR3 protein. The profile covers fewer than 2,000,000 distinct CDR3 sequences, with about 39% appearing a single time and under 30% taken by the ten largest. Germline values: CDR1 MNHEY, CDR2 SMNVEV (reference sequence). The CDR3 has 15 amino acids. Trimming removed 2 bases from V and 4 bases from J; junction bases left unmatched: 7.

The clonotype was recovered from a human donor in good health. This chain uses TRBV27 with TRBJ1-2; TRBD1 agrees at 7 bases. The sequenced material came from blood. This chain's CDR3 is CASSLRGPVSYGYTF. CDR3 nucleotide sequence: TGTGCCAGCAGTTTAAGGGGGCCCGTCTCCTATGGCTACACCTTC.